This TCR beta chain was sequenced for a study of beta chain features in type 1 diabetes. Study-wide background: Patients shared similar age, gender and cell yields with healthy donors.

Findings and limits, study-wide: For patients, the naive, central memory and Treg TCRB repertoires appeared more alike than for healthy donors.

Note on this clone: What it binds is unknown. Relative to the germline gene, one junction end is altered; a read error may explain this.

Expressed TCRB transcripts got sequenced, as all isolated RNA was reverse transcribed. Repertoires were generated with immunoSEQ multiplex PCR, while TCRdb's copy carries only in-frame clones and drops some. The sample carries some 150,000 clones, nearly 50% recorded once. Germline V gives CDR1 MNHEY, CDR2 SVGAGI. This CDR3 is 15 amino acids long. The sequence was obtained from a man between 18 and 29 years old in good health. The chain recombines TRBV6-5 with TRBJ2-1; D perhaps matches TRBD2 (6 bases). Sequenced sample: Tregs from blood. The CDR3 region is CVSTDGALARNEQFF. CDR3 bases: TGTGTCAGCACCGATGGTGCTCTAGCGAGGAATGAGCAGTTCTTC.